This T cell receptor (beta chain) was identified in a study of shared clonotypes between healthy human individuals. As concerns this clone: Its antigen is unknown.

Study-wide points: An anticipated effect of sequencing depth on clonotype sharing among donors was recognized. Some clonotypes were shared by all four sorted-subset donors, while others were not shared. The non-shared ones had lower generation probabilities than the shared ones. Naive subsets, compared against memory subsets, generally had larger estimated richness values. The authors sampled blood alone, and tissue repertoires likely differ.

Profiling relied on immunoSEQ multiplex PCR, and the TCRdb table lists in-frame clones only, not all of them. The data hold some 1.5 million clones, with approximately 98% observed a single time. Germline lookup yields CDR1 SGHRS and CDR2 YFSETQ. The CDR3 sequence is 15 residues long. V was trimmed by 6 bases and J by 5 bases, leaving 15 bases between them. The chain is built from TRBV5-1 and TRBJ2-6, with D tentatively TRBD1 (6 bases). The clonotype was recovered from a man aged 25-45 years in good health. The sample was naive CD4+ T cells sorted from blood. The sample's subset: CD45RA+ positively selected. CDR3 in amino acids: CASNRDGLRANVLTF. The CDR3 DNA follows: TGCGCCAGCAACAGGGACGGCTTGAGGGCCAACGTCCTGACTTTC. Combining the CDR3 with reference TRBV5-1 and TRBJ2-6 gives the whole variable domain KAGVTQTPRYLIKTRGQQVTLSCSPISGHRSVSWYQQTPGQGLQFLFEYFSETQRNKGNFPGRFSGRQFSNSRSEMNVSTLELGDSALYLCASNRDGLRANVLTFGAGSRLTVL.